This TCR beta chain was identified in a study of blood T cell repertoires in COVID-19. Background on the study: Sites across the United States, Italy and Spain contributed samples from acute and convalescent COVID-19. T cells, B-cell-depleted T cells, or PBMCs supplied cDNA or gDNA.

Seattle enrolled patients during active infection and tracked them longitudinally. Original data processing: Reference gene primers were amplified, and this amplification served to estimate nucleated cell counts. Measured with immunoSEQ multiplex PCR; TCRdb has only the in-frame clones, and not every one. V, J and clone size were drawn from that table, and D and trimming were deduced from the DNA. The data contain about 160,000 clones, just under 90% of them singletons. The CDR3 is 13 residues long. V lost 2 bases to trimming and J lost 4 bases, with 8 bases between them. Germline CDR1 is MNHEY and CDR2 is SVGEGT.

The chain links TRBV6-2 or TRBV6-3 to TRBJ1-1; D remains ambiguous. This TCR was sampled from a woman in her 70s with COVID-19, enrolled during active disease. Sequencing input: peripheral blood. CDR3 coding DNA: TGTGCCAGCAGTTACGAGGGAACCACTGAAGCTTTCTTT. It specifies CASSYEGTTEAFF.